This T cell receptor beta chain was profiled in a study of cytomegalovirus exposure and HLA in healthy donors. Study context: The same platform was used for the 100 to 150 validation repertoires and the 600 to 850 first-cohort repertoires, a later analysis reported. Study findings and constraints: In vitro work confirmed that a few CMV-associated chains recognize CMV antigens. One later analysis, an examination of the 100 to 150 validation repertoires, found that first-cohort TCR clusters tended to co-occur in them. Cytomegalovirus status was reportedly diagnosed by the classifier with high specificity and sensitivity.

Sequenced by immunoSEQ multiplex PCR; TCRdb stores in-frame clones only, minus some. This sample has approximately 70,000 clones, with 94% found just once. The V gene end was trimmed by 5 bases and the J gene end by 5 bases; junction bases not matched to a gene: 15. Per the germline V gene, CDR1 is MNHEY and CDR2 is SMNVEV (reference sequence). This CDR3 contains 19 residues. With respect to this clone: Its antigen is still unknown.

This chain links TRBV27 with TRBJ2-5; TRBD2 matches at 15 bases. The specimen sequenced was PBMCs. The sequence was obtained from a woman under 30 in good health and CMV-seronegative. The CDR3 sequence: CASSLGLAGGLEFFETQYF. The CDR3 DNA follows: TGTGCCAGCAGTCTCGGACTAGCGGGGGGGCTTGAATTTTTTGAGACCCAGTACTTC.